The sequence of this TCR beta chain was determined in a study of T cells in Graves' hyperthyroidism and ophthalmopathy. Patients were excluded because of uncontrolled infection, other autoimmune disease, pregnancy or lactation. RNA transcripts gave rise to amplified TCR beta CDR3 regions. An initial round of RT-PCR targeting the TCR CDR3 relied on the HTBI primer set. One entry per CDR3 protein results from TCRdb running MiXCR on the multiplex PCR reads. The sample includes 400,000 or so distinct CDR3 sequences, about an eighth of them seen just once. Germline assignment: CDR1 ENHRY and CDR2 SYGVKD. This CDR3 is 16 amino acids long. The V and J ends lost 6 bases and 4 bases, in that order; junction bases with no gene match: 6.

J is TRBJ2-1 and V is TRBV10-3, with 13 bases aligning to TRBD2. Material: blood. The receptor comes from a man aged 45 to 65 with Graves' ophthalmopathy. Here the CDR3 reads CAIRGLAGDRYNEQFF. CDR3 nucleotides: TGTGCCATCAGAGGACTAGCGGGAGATAGATACAATGAGCAGTTCTTC.